These 14 T cell receptor beta chains originate from one sample sequenced in a study of molecular identifiers for immune sequencing clone quantification. TCRdb itself ran the PCR reads through MiXCR, one entry per CDR3 protein. The repertoire holds about 300,000 distinct CDR3 sequences, with about 21% as singletons. Sequencing used naive CD8+ T cells from blood, with Jurkat cell RNA spiked in. Subset in this sample: FACS-sorted CD8+CD4-CCR7+CD45RA+ naive T cells. The receptor set was obtained from a human donor in good health. Some libraries in this study had Jurkat cell RNA spiked in.

The sample holds one count of this clonotype. A much larger clone lies one base from this, so it may be a read error. The chain is built from TRBV7-6 and TRBJ1-3, with no clear D. Germline CDR1 is SGHVS and CDR2 is FNYEAQ. This CDR3 spans 14 amino acids. The CDR3 coding sequence is TGTGCCAGCAGTCCGGATTTCTCTGGAAACACCATGTATTTT. Protein: CASSPDFSGNTMYF.

This clonotype was detected many times. J is TRBJ1-5 and V is TRBV28, with D possibly being TRBD1 (5 bases). Trimming cost V 3 bases and J 3 bases, with 24 bases left between them. This CDR3 contains 19 residues. Per germline, CDR1 MDHEN and CDR2 SYDVKM. CDR3 DNA: TGTGCCAGCAGTTTCCCGCGAGGCCTGATAAGGGGCCTCAATCAGCCCCAGCATTTT. Translation gives CASSFPRGLIRGLNQPQHF.

The V call is TRBV20-1, the J call TRBJ2-7; a weak D match, TRBD1 (6 bases). CDR1 and CDR2 (germline): DFQATT, SNEGSKA (reference sequence). The CDR3 is made up of 13 amino acids. The CDR3 region is CSRGRQDPDEQYF. CDR3 in DNA: TGCAGCAGGGGTAGGCAGGATCCAGACGAGCAGTACTTC.

A note on this clonotype: A much larger clone lies one base from this, so it may be a read error. V is TRBV27 and J is TRBJ1-5; D perhaps matches TRBD1 (5 bases). CDR1 is MNHEY and CDR2 is SMNVEV in the germline V gene (reference sequence). This CDR3 region has 14 residues. The CDR3 nucleotides are TGTGCCAGCAGCCGGAGGGGTAGCAATCAGTCCCAGCATTTT. Encoded protein: CASSRRGSNQSQHF.

This clonotype was counted ten times or more. V gene TRBV12-3 or TRBV12-4 combines with J gene TRBJ2-7; D might be TRBD2 (5 bases). This CDR3 is 13 amino acids long. The V end was cut by 2 bases, the J end by 3 bases, with 8 bases between. CDR3: CASSLRGFYEQYF. The CDR3 nucleotides read TGTGCCAGCAGTTTAAGAGGGTTCTACGAGCAGTACTTC.

This clonotype was seen at least ten times. The chain combines TRBV24-1 with TRBJ2-1; D is tentatively TRBD1 or TRBD2 (5 bases each). Germline V gene sequence: CDR1 KGHDR, CDR2 SFDVKD. V lost 6 bases and J 5 bases, leaving 13 bases between the germline ends. This CDR3 has 14 residues. CDR3 loop: CATSPGRINNEQFF. As DNA, the CDR3 is TGTGCCACCAGTCCGGGACGGATTAACAATGAGCAGTTCTTC.

This clonotype has ten or more counts. The gene calls are TRBV4-2 and TRBJ1-5; D ambiguous. With 1 base removed from V and 4 bases from J, the gap between germline ends came to 8 bases. Germline V lookup: CDR1 LGHNA, CDR2 YNFKEQ. This CDR3 contains 14 residues. The DNA of the CDR3 is TGTGCCAGCAGCCAAGTCGGGAGGAATCAGCCCCAGCATTTT. Amino acid sequence: CASSQVGRNQPQHF.

This clonotype was observed many times. The chain employs TRBV4-3 and TRBJ1-5, with 8 bases matching TRBD1. The CDR3 spans 15 residues. V was clipped by 3 bases and J by 3 bases; unmatched bases: 4. Germline-derived CDR1 and CDR2 are LGHNA and YSLEER. This chain's CDR3 is CASSQGTGFNQPQHF. CDR3 nucleotides: TGCGCCAGCAGCCAGGGGACAGGCTTCAATCAGCCCCAGCATTTT.

This clonotype was detected ten times or more. The chain has TRBV6-2 or TRBV6-3 and TRBJ1-1; D is uncertain. CDR1 and CDR2 (germline): MNHEY, SVGEGT. The CDR3 contains 16 residues. V was clipped by 5 bases and J by 0 bases, with 16 bases between them. The CDR3 nucleotides are TGTGCCAGCAGTATCGACACCGAGGAACTGAACACTGAAGCTTTCTTT. Protein product: CASSIDTEELNTEAFF.

The V gene is TRBV4-3, the J gene TRBJ2-3; tentative D call: TRBD1 (6 bases). This CDR3 is built from 17 residues. Germline values: CDR1 LGHNA, CDR2 YSLEER. V dropped 0 bases and J dropped 4 bases, with 17 bases sitting between them. In DNA form, the CDR3 reads TGCGCCAGCAGCCAAGATTCCGGGCCAGGGGTTCCAGATACGCAGTATTTT. Translating it yields CASSQDSGPGVPDTQYF.

Comment on this clonotype: A much larger clone differs from this one at a single base, so this may be a read error. The V and J genes are TRBV19 and TRBJ2-3, with a possible D match to TRBD2 (6 bases). Germline V CDR1 and CDR2: LNHDA, SQIVND (reference sequence). This CDR3 is built from 15 residues. The CDR3 DNA reads as TGTGCCAGTTGTATAGGGACGGGACTCACAGATACGCAGTATTTT. This codes for CASCIGTGLTDTQYF.

A note on this clonotype: The junction differs from germline at one of its ends, possibly a read error. V usage is TRBV14 and J usage is TRBJ1-2; D perhaps matches TRBD1 (6 bases). Germline V gene lookup returns CDR1 SGHDN and CDR2 FVKESK. The CDR3 runs to 13 residues. The CDR3 loop is CAGSRGQNYSYTF. The CDR3 DNA reads as TGTGCCGGCAGCCGTGGACAGAATTATAGCTACACCTTC.

Notes on this clonotype: The junction differs from germline at one of its ends, possibly a read error. This rearrangement joins TRBV30 to TRBJ2-7, with D uncertain. CDR1 is GTSNPN and CDR2 is SVGIG in the germline V gene (reference sequence). The CDR3 has 13 residues. CDR3 protein: CAWSELGPYGQYF. The CDR3 region has the DNA TGTGCCTGGAGTGAGCTGGGTCCCTACGGGCAGTACTTC.

This clonotype has at least ten counts. The chain joins TRBV29-1 to TRBJ2-3, with TRBD2 matching 7 bases. V shed 7 bases and J 3 bases; nucleotides not matched to a gene: 7. CDR3 size: 13 residues. Germline V gene data show CDR1 as SQVTM and CDR2 as ANQGSEA. The CDR3 bases are TGCAGCGCTGGGATCGGGAGGACAGATACGCAGTATTTT. Its protein product is CSAGIGRTDTQYF.